These 19 T cell receptor beta chains were all obtained from the same sample, sequenced in a study of T cell responses to AZD1222 COVID-19 vaccine. The assay was immunoSEQ multiplex PCR, and TCRdb's table has in-frame clones only and misses some. Of 120,000 or so clones listed, roughly 91% are singletons. The input for sequencing was peripheral blood, taken on day 0 of MenACWY control vaccination. Every receptor here comes from an adult in good health.

The chain employs TRBV5-4 and TRBJ2-2; D is possibly TRBD2 (6 bases). This CDR3 has 15 amino acids. Trimming cost V 0 bases and J 5 bases, with 11 bases left between them. Germline lookup yields CDR1 SGHNT and CDR2 YYREEE (reference sequence). The CDR3 bases are TGTGCCAGCAGCTTGGCCGGGACTTTTACCGGGGAGCTGTTTTTT. It is translated as CASSLAGTFTGELFF.

This chain uses TRBV7-3 with TRBJ2-3; D gene uncertain. Trimming left V 3 bases short and J 1 base short, with 11 bases between. The germline gives CDR1 SGHTA, CDR2 FQGTGA. This CDR3 contains 15 residues. The CDR3 reads CASSFFTVRTDTQYF. As DNA, the CDR3 is TGTGCCAGCAGCTTTTTTACAGTCCGCACAGATACGCAGTATTTT. Based on the CDR3 plus reference TRBV7-3 and TRBJ2-3, the full variable domain is GAGVSQTPSNKVTEKGKYVELRCDPISGHTALYWYRQSLGQGPEFLIYFQGTGAADDSGLPNDRFFAVRPEGSVSTLKIQRTERGDSAVYLCASSFFTVRTDTQYFGPGTRLTVL.

The chain joins TRBV2 to TRBJ2-7; D gene uncertain. The CDR3 spans 14 residues. CDR1 is SNHLY, CDR2 FYNNEI, per germline. Between the trimmed V and J ends, which lost 1 base and 2 bases, there was a span of 9 bases. DNA of the CDR3: TGTGCCAGCAGTGAAGAGGTCCTAGCCTACGAGCAGTACTTC. This encodes CASSEEVLAYEQYF.

The rearrangement uses TRBV11-3 and TRBJ2-3; 10 nucleotides agree with TRBD1. Germline trimming cut 8 bases from V and 4 bases from J; bases unmatched to any gene: 6. This CDR3 has 14 amino acids. From germline, CDR1 is SGHNT and CDR2 YENEEA. This chain's CDR3 is CASLTGGSSDTQYF. The CDR3 DNA follows: TGTGCCAGCTTGACAGGGGGCAGTTCAGATACGCAGTATTTT.

The rearrangement links TRBV9 to TRBJ2-2, with D uncertain. The V end lost 2 bases, the J end lost 12 bases, and 14 bases lay between the germline ends. The germline V gene has CDR1 SGDLS and CDR2 YYNGEE. The CDR3 has 13 amino acids. The CDR3 sequence is CASSVDAPDKLFF. As DNA, the CDR3 is TGTGCCAGCAGCGTGGACGCCCCGGATAAGCTGTTTTTT. Complete variable domain (other parts from reference TRBV9 and TRBJ2-2): DSGVTQTPKHLITATGQRVTLRCSPRSGDLSVYWYQQSLDQGLQFLIQYYNGEERAKGNILERFSAQQFPDLHSELNLSSLELGDSALYFCASSVDAPDKLFFGEGSRLTVL.

This clone has only one observation. The gene calls are TRBV6-5 and TRBJ1-1; D is ambiguous. This CDR3 has 11 amino acids. Trimming left V 8 bases short and J 1 base short, with 5 bases between. In germline, CDR1 is MNHEY, CDR2 SVGAGI. The CDR3 here is CASGRNTEAFF. For the CDR3, the DNA is TGTGCCAGCGGACGGAACACTGAAGCTTTCTTT.

The V gene is TRBV6-5, the J gene TRBJ1-1; D possibly corresponds to TRBD1 (5 bases). V shed 4 bases and J shed 4 bases, with 13 bases lying between them. The CDR3 is made up of 14 amino acids. CDR1 and CDR2 from the germline V gene are MNHEY and SVGAGI. The chain's CDR3 is CASSSARGRTEAFF. The CDR3 region has the DNA TGTGCCAGCAGTTCCGCCCGGGGCCGCACTGAAGCTTTCTTT.

The rearrangement links TRBV27 to TRBJ1-2; 7 bases are shared with TRBD1. CDR1 is MNHEY, CDR2 SMNVEV, per germline (reference sequence). V shed 0 bases, J shed 5 bases, and the junction held 15 bases outside the gene matches. This CDR3 has 18 residues. This CDR3 reads CASSLSWTGGRGIYGYTF. CDR3 coding DNA: TGTGCCAGCAGTTTATCTTGGACAGGCGGGAGAGGGATTTATGGCTACACCTTC.

This chain uses TRBV6-1 with TRBJ2-5; no clear D gene. The CDR3 covers 16 residues. V dropped 1 base and J dropped 4 bases, with 16 bases sitting between them. CDR1 is MNHNS and CDR2 is SASEGT in the germline V gene. CDR3 nucleotides: TGTGCCAGCAGTGAAGGGTTGCATACCTTTGGAGAGACCCAGTACTTC. Translation: CASSEGLHTFGETQYF.

The chain joins TRBV3-1 (or the pseudogene TRBV3-2) to TRBJ1-1; D may be TRBD1 (5 bases). The CDR3 covers 15 residues. Germline-derived CDR1 and CDR2 are LGHDT and YNNKEL (reference sequence). V was clipped by 1 base and J by 4 bases, with 13 bases between them. The CDR3 reads CASSQVRDGGTEAFF. The DNA for the CDR3 is TGTGCCAGCAGCCAAGTCAGGGACGGCGGCACTGAAGCTTTCTTT.

The gene calls are TRBV7-7 and TRBJ2-2; 10 bases agree with TRBD1. V dropped 5 bases and J dropped 6; count of bases not matched to a gene: 3. The germline CDR1 and CDR2 sequences are SSHAT and FNYEAQ (reference sequence). The CDR3 runs to 14 residues. The CDR3 bases are TGTGCCAGCAGCCCGGGACAGGGGCCCGGGGAGCTGTTTTTT. Amino acid sequence: CASSPGQGPGELFF.

V and J are TRBV5-1 and TRBJ2-7, with D unresolved. The V end was cut by 0 bases, the J end by 5 bases, with 12 bases between. Germline lookup yields CDR1 SGHRS and CDR2 YFSETQ. The CDR3 is 14 residues long. The CDR3 sequence is CASSLGSMGNEQYF. CDR3 DNA sequence: TGCGCCAGCAGCTTGGGTAGTATGGGGAACGAGCAGTACTTC.

The chain employs TRBV27 and TRBJ2-4; 9 nucleotides align to TRBD1. The CDR3 has 14 amino acids. Per the germline V gene, CDR1 is MNHEY and CDR2 is SMNVEV (reference sequence). Germline trimming cut 10 bases from V and 1 base from J; bases unmatched to any gene: 5. The DNA for the CDR3 is TGTGCCACCAGGACAGGGGACGCCAAAAACATTCAGTACTTC. Its protein product is CATRTGDAKNIQYF.

The rearrangement links TRBV10-1 to TRBJ2-3; D is undetermined. CDR1 is WNHNN, CDR2 SYGVQD, per germline (reference sequence). This CDR3 has 16 amino acids. Trimming took 1 base from V and 4 from J, leaving 15 bases between them. The CDR3 sequence: CASSEWVGVRSDTQYF. CDR3 DNA: TGCGCCAGCAGTGAGTGGGTCGGCGTAAGGTCAGATACGCAGTATTTT.

The chain uses TRBV3-1 (or the pseudogene TRBV3-2) and TRBJ2-7; D may match TRBD1 or TRBD2 (5 bases each). The V gene's germline CDR1 is LGHDT and CDR2 YNNKEL (reference sequence). Trimming pared 1 base from V and 3 bases from J, leaving 13 bases between. CDR3 length equals 15 residues. For the CDR3, the DNA is TGTGCCAGCAGCCAAGGTCCGGGGACGGGCTACGAGCAGTACTTC. The encoded protein is CASSQGPGTGYEQYF.

The chain links TRBV10-1 to TRBJ2-1; D is perhaps TRBD2 (7 bases). Germline V CDR1 and CDR2: WNHNN, SYGVQD (reference sequence). With 5 bases removed from V and 8 bases from J, the gap between germline ends came to 16 bases. This CDR3 region has 14 residues. The CDR3 bases are TGCGCCAGCAGTAGAACAGGGAGGGGATATGAGCAGTTCTTC. As protein: CASSRTGRGYEQFF.

This clone was counted once. The chain joins TRBV7-9 to TRBJ2-7, with D unresolved. Germline V gene lookup returns CDR1 SEHNR and CDR2 FQNEAQ (reference sequence). This CDR3 has 15 amino acids. Trimming shortened V by 5 bases and J by 1 base, and 15 bases separated the two germline ends. The DNA for the CDR3 is TGTGCCAGCAGCCCCAGCAAGAGAGAATCCTACGAGCAGTACTTC. It yields the protein CASSPSKRESYEQYF.

The rearrangement links TRBV7-2 to TRBJ2-7, with 8 positions matching TRBD1. The CDR3 has 15 amino acids. The trim removed 4 bases at V and 7 bases at J, leaving 12 bases unmatched. The V gene's germline CDR1 is SGHTA and CDR2 FQGNSA. The CDR3: CASSSYYGTGGEQYF. The CDR3 nucleotides read TGTGCCAGCAGCTCCTACTACGGGACAGGCGGAGAGCAGTACTTC.

CDR3 DNA sequence: TGTGCCAGTGGACAGGGTAGCTATGGCTACACCTTC. Its protein is CASGQGSYGYTF. The genes are TRBV7-2 and TRBJ1-2; TRBD1 matches 8 bases. CDR1 is SGHTA and CDR2 is FQGNSA in the germline V gene. This CDR3 is built from 12 residues. The J segment lost 4 bases and the V segment lost 9 bases, leaving 4 bases of the junction unmatched.